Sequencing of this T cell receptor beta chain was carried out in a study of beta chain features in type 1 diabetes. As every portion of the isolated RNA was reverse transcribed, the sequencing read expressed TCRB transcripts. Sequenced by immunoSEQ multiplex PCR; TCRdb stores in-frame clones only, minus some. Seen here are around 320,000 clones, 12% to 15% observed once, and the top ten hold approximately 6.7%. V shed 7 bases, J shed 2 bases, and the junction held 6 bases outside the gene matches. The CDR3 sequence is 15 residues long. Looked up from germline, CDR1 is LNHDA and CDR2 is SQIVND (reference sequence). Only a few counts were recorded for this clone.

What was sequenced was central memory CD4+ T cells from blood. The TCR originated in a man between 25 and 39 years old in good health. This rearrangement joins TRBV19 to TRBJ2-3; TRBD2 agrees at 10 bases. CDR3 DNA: TGTGCCAGTAAAGCGGGGGGGGCATACACAGATACGCAGTATTTT. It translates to CASKAGGAYTDTQYF.